The entry that follows covers one T cell receptor (beta chain) sequence. Its antigen target is currently unknown. Base qualities are missing; no much larger clone stands one base away. The sample originates from a study of cytomegalovirus exposure and HLA in healthy donors (TCRdb year 2017). Context from the whole study: In an earlier analysis of fewer than 750 of the donors, 276 Gb of sequence data and 117 million unique TCR beta sequences from some 170 million T cells were reported. Besides the first cohort of approximately 710 subjects, a separate validation cohort made up of over a hundred different subjects was used. Roughly 5 DR-DQ haplotypes were handled as single units for association and clustering because linkage in the cohort was strong. Rather than drawing on any new phenotypic data, the later analysis identified candidate immune exposures from TCR beta sequences and the way those sequences occurred across donors. Typing coverage differed by locus: A, B, C, DRB1 and DQB1 were typed in about 629-640 donors, DQA1 in about 510, DPA1 in some 570, and DPB1 in about 450. The study aimed to test whether cataloging public T cell receptors could reveal signatures of past pathogen exposure. Donor age, sex, ethnicity and CMV serostatus were collected together with the repertoire data. The genetic ancestry cluster associated with self-reported Caucasian donors included over 65% of the roughly 400 genotyped donors. Across some 400 genotyped donors of the cohort, an average of about 240,000 unique TCR beta nucleotide sequences per donor were sequenced, and approximately 19% of those sequences were non-productive. A later genetic analysis used genome-wide SNP genotypes for about 55% of the 666 donors, treating that subset as a discovery cohort. A later analysis re-analyzed previously published TCR beta repertoires from roughly 630 donors and added high-resolution HLA genotyping to study TCR occurrence patterns. All discovery cohort repertoires had been generated on a single sequencing platform. An early release that covered roughly 600 HLA-typed donors contained 300 to 350 gigabases of sequencing data and 85 million to 100 million unique TCR sequences. In an earlier analysis of a few hundred of the donors, high-throughput TCR beta sequencing was used to judge whether each TCR beta V gene segment behaved as functional or pseudogenic. The study combined high-throughput TCR immunosequencing, statistical association of individual TCRs with disease status, and machine learning to predict cytomegalovirus infection status. HLA typing covered class I and class II loci at four-digit resolution. Using immunosequencing, the study profiled T cell repertoires from approximately 700 subjects and related those repertoires to cytomegalovirus serostatus. Overall study results and their limits: Because HLA typing was missing for some donors at each locus, association tests included only the typed subset. CMV serostatus was the only immune exposure information available for the cohort. In vitro tests confirmed that a few of the cytomegalovirus-associated TCR beta chains recognize cytomegalovirus antigens. An association between a missense DCLRE1C variant and V-gene and J-gene trimming of TCR beta chains was found in a later genetic analysis and replicated in an independent cohort. Presence/absence analyses assumed roughly uniform sequencing depth across donors, an assumption that may not hold. The study gave a list of around 170 TCR beta chains associated with cytomegalovirus. When HLA alleles, especially DR and DQ, strongly co-occurred, TCR associations were difficult to assign to individual alleles. The authors suggested that the approach could potentially be extended to other disease states and immunological phenotypes. Only TCR beta chains were sequenced in this cohort, and the absence of alpha or paired-chain data limited detectable features. A group of highly shared sequence variants was considered likely to be a technical artifact of the sequencing pipeline. While some public TCRs were present in many individuals, most TCR sequences turned up only very rarely across donors. Cytomegalovirus status was reported to be diagnosed by the classifier with high specificity and sensitivity in both the original and validation cohorts. A further reported finding was that TCR beta sequences accurately predicted the HLA-A and HLA-B alleles for most subjects in the first cohort. Several of the top co-occurrence clusters appeared to be linked to parvovirus B19, influenza, CMV and Epstein-Barr virus, according to a later analysis. Most CMV-associated TCR beta chains appeared to be HLA-restricted in a later analysis, and the HLA associations seemed to be driven largely by CMV exposure. A later analysis associated some 17,000 TCR beta sequences with specific HLA alleles at a false discovery rate of 0.05. Some IMGT-functional V segments, including TRBV6-2 and TRBV6-3, could not be distinguished by the 87-base-pair reads and were therefore excluded. Linkage disequilibrium might explain the correlated functional status among segregating V segments, but an unknown experimental factor could not be ruled out. According to a later genetic analysis, donors in an Asian-associated ancestry cluster had fewer N-insertions in productive TCRs than the approximately 630-donor mean. An earlier analysis of several hundred of the donors showed that most TCR beta V segments appeared in productive rearrangements either about 87% or about 30% of the time, which broadly matched IMGT annotations. A later analysis found that HLA-associated TCR beta chains were more clonally expanded and had lower generation probabilities than equally common non-associated chains. A later analysis found that TCR association rates varied across HLA loci, with DRB1 alleles showing the most associated TCRs and HLA-C alleles the fewest. The earlier analysis of some 560 of the donors excluded approximately 15 rarely observed V segments, including chromosome 9 orphons, because counts were too low.

V is pared back by 3 bases and J by 2 bases, with 13 bases lying between the germline termini. The CDR3 runs 15 amino acids, cysteine and phenylalanine included. The CDR3 DNA has 45 bases and is translated from base 1. CDR1 and CDR2 are drawn from the germline V gene: MDHEN, SYDVKM. The method behind the library was the immunoSEQ multiplex PCR assay. The multiplex PCR relied on a mix of 60 forward primers for TCR Vbeta segments and 13 reverse primers for TCR Jbeta segments. A multiplex PCR assay on genomic DNA amplified the CDR3 region of rearranged TCR beta genes. The amplified TCR beta libraries were sequenced on the Illumina HiSeq System as 87-base-pair reads. Under the source paper's analysis protocol: A later analysis counted about 82 million unique TCR beta chains across the 600 to 850 repertoires, and around 9.9 million of these chains were shared by at least two donors. Raw reads were error-corrected and collapsed into unique sequences with a nearest-neighbor algorithm that merged closely related sequences to remove PCR and sequencing errors. To assign V, D and J gene segments, CDR3 sequences were aligned to IMGT reference sequences. For a sequence to be retained, a match of at least six nucleotides to both a V gene segment and a J gene segment was required. Rearrangements were classified as productive when the CDR3 lacked stop codons and remained in frame with V and J, and all other rearrangements were classified as non-productive. Following IMGT convention, CDR3 was defined as the stretch from the second conserved V-encoded cysteine to the conserved J-encoded phenylalanine. The earlier analysis of about 560 of the donors excluded any sequence lacking an unambiguous match to a single V gene segment. In an earlier analysis of more than 500 of the donors, a V segment was called functional when productive rearrangements were above 56.7%, and segregating when the standard deviation between donors exceeded 5%. A statistical classification framework was developed to diagnose cytomegalovirus status using the catalog of TCR beta chain sequences. A later analysis assigned V and J genes by comparing TCR nucleotide sequences with IMGT/GENE-DB human TR gene sequences. A later analysis assigned CDR3 sequences and most-parsimonious VDJ recombination scenarios with the TCRdist pipeline. In a later analysis, every TCR beta chain was defined by the combination of its CDR3 amino acid sequence and its V-gene family, and reads without a unique V-gene family were dropped. To address suspected cross-contamination and a sequencing artifact, a later analysis removed under 600 highly shared, low-generation-probability nucleotide sequences. In a later analysis, a clonal expansion index for each public chain was calculated from normalized within-repertoire ranks of inferred template counts. In a later analysis, generation probabilities were computed using a VDJ recombination model fitted to out-of-frame rearrangements, and the results were checked against IGoR. In a later analysis, TCR-TCR, TCR-HLA and TCR-CMV co-occurrence was scored with hypergeometric tests, and a repertoire-size bias correction was applied to TCR pairs. A later analysis estimated false discovery rates by permuting HLA or CMV assignments 20 times. In a later analysis, co-occurring TCRs were grouped using DBSCAN, and TCRdist sequence similarity was added for clustering within HLA-allele-positive subsets. Repertoires with fewer than 30,000 or more than 120,000 public chains, plus five repertoires with anomalous nucleotide sharing, were excluded from co-occurrence clustering. In its TCRdb copy, this immuneACCESS table keeps in-frame sequences only and misses some clones. Where compared with another copy, unresolved V genes explain less than half of these, and the others have no known cause. For V, J and clone size, that table is used; D and trimming come from the DNA. Within this sample are about 68,000 clones, with roughly four fifths of them counted one time only. The ten largest clones capture about 7% of the sample.

The cohort comprised several hundred healthy bone marrow donors. All cohort members were sampled while nominally healthy, although unrecorded immune exposures were likely present. CMV serostatus was recorded as positive for 250 to 300 and negative for about 50% of the 666 cohort members, whereas no CMV serostatus was recorded for the donor in question. Every donor gave a peripheral blood sample, and the peripheral blood mononuclear cells from that sample were used for TCR beta sequencing. The Qiagen DNeasy Blood Extraction Kit was used to extract genomic DNA from the blood cell samples. What was sequenced was PBMCs. The chain is made from TRBV28 and TRBJ1-2; a tentative D call is TRBD1 (5 bases match). This TCR came from a human donor in good health. The DNA sequence is given as TGTGCCAGCAGTTTCGCCCCGCGGGGCAACTATGGCTACACCTTC. Translated, it reads CASSFAPRGNYGYTF.